The present TCR beta chain was sequenced within a study of T cells after yellow fever vaccination. Germline V gene sequence: CDR1 SGHTA, CDR2 FQGNSA. Trimming left V 3 bases short and J 2 bases short, with 10 bases between. There are 14 residues in the CDR3. Turning to this clonotype: Its target is unknown.

Study-level findings and limits: Only a small proportion of the clonotypes turned up in both the CD4 and the CD8 compartments, likely arising from convergent recombination. Any FACS-sorted repertoire could hold abundant clonotypes that contaminate it from the bulk population.

As TCR cDNA was made by 5'RACE template switching, a universal primer site and UMIs were added. From the 5' RACE reads, TCRdb called clonotypes with MiXCR, one entry per CDR3 protein. The sample includes 200,000 to 250,000 distinct CDR3 sequences, around 7% of them seen just once. This TCR was recovered from a man aged 30 to 39 who received the YFV17D yellow fever vaccine. V and J are TRBV7-2 and TRBJ1-2; TRBD1 is a possible D gene (6 bases). Here the sequenced sample was CD4+ T cells sorted from PBMCs, taken 15 days after the yellow fever booster vaccination. The CDR3 region has the DNA TGTGCCAGCAGCTTCGGGGGCGGCAACTATGGCTACACCTTC. This codes for CASSFGGGNYGYTF.